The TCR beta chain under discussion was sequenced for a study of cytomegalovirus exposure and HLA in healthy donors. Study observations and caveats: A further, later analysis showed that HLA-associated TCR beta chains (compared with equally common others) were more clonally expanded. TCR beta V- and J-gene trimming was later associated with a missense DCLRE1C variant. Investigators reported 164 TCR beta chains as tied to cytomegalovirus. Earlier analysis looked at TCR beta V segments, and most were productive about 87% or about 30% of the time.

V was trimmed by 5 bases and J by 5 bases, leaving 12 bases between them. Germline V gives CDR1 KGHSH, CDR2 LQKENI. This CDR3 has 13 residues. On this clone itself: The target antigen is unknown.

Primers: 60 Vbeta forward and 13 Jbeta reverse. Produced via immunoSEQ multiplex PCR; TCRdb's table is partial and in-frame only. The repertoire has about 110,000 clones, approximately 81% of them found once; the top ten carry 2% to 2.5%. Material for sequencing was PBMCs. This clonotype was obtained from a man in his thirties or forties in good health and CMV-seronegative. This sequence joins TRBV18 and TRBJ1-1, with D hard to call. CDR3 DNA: TGTGCCAGCTCAAGAGACCCCGGGACTGAAGCTTTCTTT. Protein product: CASSRDPGTEAFF.